The rows below give T cell receptor beta chains drawn from one sample of a study of blood T cell repertoires in COVID-19. The table came from immunoSEQ multiplex PCR; TCRdb's copy has only in-frame clones and leaves some out. The table records over 95,000 clones, 85% of them present only once. The material sequenced was peripheral blood. The receptors originated from a man aged 35-49 years with acute or convalescent COVID-19. CDR3s include the opening cysteine and the closing phenylalanine or tryptophan. The order of the fields is V gene, D gene, J gene, clone size, CDR3 DNA, CDR3 protein. A D gene is named only where the DNA matches it firmly. Size values are once, few and many counts, or a class for expanded clones, and some rows have none.

V gene: TRBV11-2
D gene: -
J gene: TRBJ2-7
clone size: -
CDR3 DNA: TGTGCCAGCAGCTTATCCCTGGGGGGGCGCTCCTACGAGCAGTACTTC
CDR3 protein: CASSLSLGGRSYEQYF

V gene: TRBV6-2/TRBV6-3
D gene: -
J gene: TRBJ2-3
clone size: -
CDR3 DNA: TGTGCCAGCAGTTACCCGGATACGCAGTATTTT
CDR3 protein: CASSYPDTQYF

V gene: TRBV11-2
D gene: -
J gene: TRBJ1-2
clone size: -
CDR3 DNA: TGTGCCAGCAGCTTAGGGGCCAGAGCTAACTATGGCTACACCTTC
CDR3 protein: CASSLGARANYGYTF

V gene: TRBV4-1
D gene: TRBD2
J gene: TRBJ2-2
clone size: -
CDR3 DNA: TGCGCCAGCAGCCACCCCTCCTTGGGCCTAGCGGGGACCGGGGAGCTGTTTTTT
CDR3 protein: CASSHPSLGLAGTGELFF

V gene: TRBV11-3
D gene: TRBD2
J gene: TRBJ2-3
clone size: once
CDR3 DNA: TGTGCCAGCAGCTTAGACCGCAGACTAGCGGGGGGCACAGATACGCAGTATTTT
CDR3 protein: CASSLDRRLAGGTDTQYF

V gene: TRBV7-9
D gene: TRBD2
J gene: TRBJ2-5
clone size: -
CDR3 DNA: TGTGCCAGCAGCTCCTCGACTAGCGGGGGGGCCCTGGGAGAGACCCAGTACTTC
CDR3 protein: CASSSSTSGGALGETQYF

V gene: TRBV5-1
D gene: TRBD1
J gene: TRBJ2-7
clone size: -
CDR3 DNA: TGCGCCAGCTCACCACAGGGGGGAAATTCCGAGCAGTACTTC
CDR3 protein: CASSPQGGNSEQYF

V gene: TRBV9
D gene: -
J gene: TRBJ1-5
clone size: -
CDR3 DNA: TGTGCCGGGGGCTACGAGACAGCCCGCAATCAGCCCCAGCATTTT
CDR3 protein: CAGGYETARNQPQHF

V gene: TRBV3-1/TRBV3-2
D gene: -
J gene: TRBJ1-1
clone size: -
CDR3 DNA: TGTGCCAGCAGCGCTTCAGGGGAAACTGAAGCTTTCTTT
CDR3 protein: CASSASGETEAFF

V gene: TRBV19
D gene: TRBD1
J gene: TRBJ2-3
clone size: -
CDR3 DNA: TGTGCCAGTAGTCCCCGGGTCAGGGGGCGCGGGCGCTACAGCGGCACAGATACGCAGTATTTT
CDR3 protein: CASSPRVRGRGRYSGTDTQYF

V gene: TRBV7-6
D gene: -
J gene: TRBJ2-7
clone size: -
CDR3 DNA: TGTGCCAGCAGCTTAGCAGCGGAGGTACAGCAGTACTTC
CDR3 protein: CASSLAAEVQQYF

V gene: TRBV27
D gene: TRBD1
J gene: TRBJ1-2
clone size: -
CDR3 DNA: TGTGCCAGCAGTCCCCGGACAGGGGCCCCTCCCAACTATGGCTACACCTTC
CDR3 protein: CASSPRTGAPPNYGYTF

V gene: TRBV6-2/TRBV6-3
D gene: -
J gene: TRBJ1-2
clone size: -
CDR3 DNA: TGTGCCAGCAGCCTCGTAACAGGCTCTAACTATGGCTACACCTTC
CDR3 protein: CASSLVTGSNYGYTF

V gene: TRBV10-3
D gene: -
J gene: TRBJ1-3
clone size: -
CDR3 DNA: TGTGCCATCAGTGACGCGACAGGACTGCCCTCTGGAAACACCATATATTTT
CDR3 protein: CAISDATGLPSGNTIYF

V gene: TRBV24-1
D gene: -
J gene: TRBJ2-7
clone size: -
CDR3 DNA: TGTGCCACAGAAACCCAGGGGGGTACGGGTTACGAGCAGTACTTC
CDR3 protein: CATETQGGTGYEQYF

V gene: TRBV6-5
D gene: -
J gene: TRBJ2-7
clone size: -
CDR3 DNA: TGTGCCAGCAGATCCATCGGCTACGAGCAGTACTTC
CDR3 protein: CASRSIGYEQYF

V gene: TRBV5-4
D gene: -
J gene: TRBJ2-3
clone size: -
CDR3 DNA: TGTGCCAGCCGGAGGGGGCGCGATACAGATACGCAGTATTTT
CDR3 protein: CASRRGRDTDTQYF

V gene: TRBV19
D gene: -
J gene: TRBJ2-7
clone size: few
CDR3 DNA: TGTGCCAGTAAGCAACAGGTACAGGGCTCCTACGAGCAGTACTTC
CDR3 protein: CASKQQVQGSYEQYF

V gene: TRBV5-1
D gene: -
J gene: TRBJ1-1
clone size: -
CDR3 DNA: TGCGCCAGCAGCCCGAGGGACACTGAAGCTTTCTTT
CDR3 protein: CASSPRDTEAFF

V gene: TRBV7-9
D gene: -
J gene: TRBJ1-3
clone size: -
CDR3 DNA: TGTGCCAGCAGCATTCGTGCAGGGGACTCTGGAAACACCATATATTTT
CDR3 protein: CASSIRAGDSGNTIYF

V gene: TRBV12-3/TRBV12-4
D gene: TRBD1
J gene: TRBJ1-1
clone size: -
CDR3 DNA: TGTGCCAGCAGGCGACAGGGGAACACTGAAGCTTTCTTT
CDR3 protein: CASRRQGNTEAFF

V gene: TRBV9
D gene: -
J gene: TRBJ2-7
clone size: -
CDR3 DNA: TGTGCCAGCAGCCCGGGAATACAGGGCCACGAGCAGTACTTC
CDR3 protein: CASSPGIQGHEQYF

V gene: TRBV19
D gene: -
J gene: TRBJ1-5
clone size: -
CDR3 DNA: TGTGCCAGTAGTACCAAGGGGCCGACAGGTCCCAGCAATCAGCCCCAGCATTTT
CDR3 protein: CASSTKGPTGPSNQPQHF

V gene: TRBV5-1
D gene: -
J gene: TRBJ2-7
clone size: -
CDR3 DNA: TGCGCCAGCAGCTTGCCATCCGGGACAAACTACGAGCAGTACTTC
CDR3 protein: CASSLPSGTNYEQYF

V gene: TRBV27
D gene: -
J gene: TRBJ1-2
clone size: -
CDR3 DNA: TGTGCCAGCAGTCTCTCCCCGACAGCTAACTATGGCTACACCTTC
CDR3 protein: CASSLSPTANYGYTF

V gene: TRBV5-1
D gene: -
J gene: TRBJ2-3
clone size: -
CDR3 DNA: TGCGCCAGCAGCTCATCAGCGGCGGCCAGAGAGGATACGCAGTATTTT
CDR3 protein: CASSSSAAAREDTQYF

V gene: TRBV10-3
D gene: -
J gene: TRBJ1-2
clone size: -
CDR3 DNA: TGTGCCATCAGTGAGTCGCGCGGCTACACCTTC
CDR3 protein: CAISESRGYTF

V gene: TRBV27
D gene: -
J gene: TRBJ1-1
clone size: -
CDR3 DNA: TGTGCCAGCACCCACGGGAGGGGCGACACTGAAGCTTTCTTT
CDR3 protein: CASTHGRGDTEAFF

V gene: TRBV3-1/TRBV3-2
D gene: TRBD2
J gene: TRBJ2-1
clone size: few
CDR3 DNA: TGTGCCAGCAGCCGCTCTACTAGCGGATCGGCCGGATCCTACAATGAGCAGTTCTTC
CDR3 protein: CASSRSTSGSAGSYNEQFF

V gene: TRBV5-4
D gene: TRBD1
J gene: TRBJ2-3
clone size: few
CDR3 DNA: TGTGCCAGCAGCCCCGGGACAGGGGTCACAGATACGCAGTATTTT
CDR3 protein: CASSPGTGVTDTQYF

V gene: TRBV2
D gene: -
J gene: TRBJ1-4
clone size: -
CDR3 DNA: TGTGCCAGCAGCCCGGACAGAGCCGCAACTAATGAAAAACTGTTTTTT
CDR3 protein: CASSPDRAATNEKLFF

V gene: TRBV5-1
D gene: TRBD1
J gene: TRBJ2-7
clone size: -
CDR3 DNA: TGCGCCAGCAGCTTTAAGGGGGCGGACGAGCAGTACTTC
CDR3 protein: CASSFKGADEQYF

V gene: TRBV5-4
D gene: TRBD2
J gene: TRBJ2-1
clone size: -
CDR3 DNA: TGTGCCAGCAGCTTGCTTTTGGGGACTAGCGGATACAATGAGCAGTTCTTC
CDR3 protein: CASSLLLGTSGYNEQFF

V gene: TRBV6-6
D gene: -
J gene: TRBJ2-7
clone size: -
CDR3 DNA: TGTGCCAGCAGCGCCGGACAGACCTACGAGCAGTACTTC
CDR3 protein: CASSAGQTYEQYF

V gene: TRBV7-2
D gene: -
J gene: TRBJ1-2
clone size: -
CDR3 DNA: TGTGCCAGCAGCATAAGCACCGGGACTTGGGGCTACACCTTC
CDR3 protein: CASSISTGTWGYTF

V gene: TRBV6-5
D gene: -
J gene: TRBJ1-1
clone size: -
CDR3 DNA: TGTGCCAGCAGTTCCAGCATGAGAGGGAAGGACACTGAAGCTTTCTTT
CDR3 protein: CASSSSMRGKDTEAFF

V gene: TRBV9
D gene: -
J gene: TRBJ2-5
clone size: -
CDR3 DNA: TGTGCCAGCAGCACCAACGGTGACTACCCTTGGGGGGCCCAGTACTTC
CDR3 protein: CASSTNGDYPWGAQYF

V gene: TRBV15
D gene: TRBD2
J gene: TRBJ2-7
clone size: -
CDR3 DNA: TGTGCCACCAGCAGAGATCGCCTAGCGGGGGTGACCTACGAGCAGTACTTC
CDR3 protein: CATSRDRLAGVTYEQYF

V gene: TRBV24-1
D gene: -
J gene: TRBJ1-2
clone size: -
CDR3 DNA: TGTGCCACCAGTGATTACGAGGGATATGGCTACACCTTC
CDR3 protein: CATSDYEGYGYTF

V gene: TRBV30
D gene: TRBD2
J gene: TRBJ2-3
clone size: -
CDR3 DNA: TGTGCCTGGAGTACGTTTAGCGGGGGGGAGGCAGATACGCAGTATTTT
CDR3 protein: CAWSTFSGGEADTQYF

V gene: TRBV6-2/TRBV6-3
D gene: -
J gene: TRBJ1-1
clone size: -
CDR3 DNA: TGTGCCAGCAGTTACTATACAGGGCTGGACACTGAAGCTTTCTTT
CDR3 protein: CASSYYTGLDTEAFF

V gene: TRBV3-1/TRBV3-2
D gene: TRBD2
J gene: TRBJ2-1
clone size: -
CDR3 DNA: TGTGCCAGCACTCCCGCGGGGAGCGGGGGGCTCTACAATGAGCAGTTCTTC
CDR3 protein: CASTPAGSGGLYNEQFF

V gene: TRBV6-4
D gene: TRBD2
J gene: TRBJ2-5
clone size: -
CDR3 DNA: TGTGCCAGCAGTCCGGGCCTAGCGGGGATTGGGACCCAGTACTTC
CDR3 protein: CASSPGLAGIGTQYF

V gene: TRBV24-1
D gene: -
J gene: TRBJ1-2
clone size: -
CDR3 DNA: TGTGCCACCAGTGATCCCACTCCGGGGGACTATGGCTACACCTTC
CDR3 protein: CATSDPTPGDYGYTF

V gene: TRBV5-1
D gene: -
J gene: TRBJ1-1
clone size: -
CDR3 DNA: TGCGCCAGCAGCTTGGCCCGAGGCGCTGAAGCTTTCTTT
CDR3 protein: CASSLARGAEAFF

V gene: TRBV4-1
D gene: -
J gene: TRBJ1-2
clone size: -
CDR3 DNA: TGCGCCAGCAGCCAAGGGCCCGCTAGCCCGGAGGATGGCTACACCTTC
CDR3 protein: CASSQGPASPEDGYTF

V gene: TRBV19
D gene: TRBD1
J gene: TRBJ2-7
clone size: -
CDR3 DNA: TGTGCCGGTATCTCATCATCCAGGGACAGGGGTCTGTACGAGCAGTACTTC
CDR3 protein: CAGISSSRDRGLYEQYF

V gene: TRBV18
D gene: -
J gene: TRBJ2-5
clone size: -
CDR3 DNA: TGTGCCAGCTCTCTAACCTGGACAGTCCAAGAGACCCAGTACTTC
CDR3 protein: CASSLTWTVQETQYF

V gene: TRBV6-5
D gene: TRBD1
J gene: TRBJ1-5
clone size: -
CDR3 DNA: TGTGCCAGCAGCATAGACAGGGTCAGCAATCAGCCCCAGCATTTT
CDR3 protein: CASSIDRVSNQPQHF

V gene: TRBV9
D gene: -
J gene: TRBJ1-5
clone size: -
CDR3 DNA: TGTGCCAGCAGCCTTGGACTGACAGGTAGCAATCAGCCCCAGCATTTT
CDR3 protein: CASSLGLTGSNQPQHF

V gene: TRBV5-1
D gene: -
J gene: TRBJ1-1
clone size: few
CDR3 DNA: TGCGCCAGCAGCCCGGCGCCGGGGGGAGACACTGAAGCTTTCTTT
CDR3 protein: CASSPAPGGDTEAFF

V gene: TRBV9
D gene: -
J gene: TRBJ2-3
clone size: -
CDR3 DNA: TGTGCCAGCAGCGTCACCGGAGAAGCTAGCACAGATACGCAGTATTTT
CDR3 protein: CASSVTGEASTDTQYF

V gene: TRBV9
D gene: TRBD2
J gene: TRBJ2-7
clone size: -
CDR3 DNA: TGTGCCAGCAGCGTAAATCCTCCCCGGCGGGGGGGCTACGAGCAGTACTTC
CDR3 protein: CASSVNPPRRGGYEQYF